This passage covers 25 T cell receptor beta chains from one sample sequenced in a study of T cell changes during pregnancy in multiple sclerosis. Libraries were prepared by immunoSEQ multiplex PCR; TCRdb keeps only in-frame clonotypes and omits some of them. The sample has about 70,000 clones, roughly 94% seen once. Sequencing was performed on peripheral blood, taken in the third trimester of pregnancy. The receptor set was obtained from a female donor with multiple sclerosis, enrolled in a pregnancy study.

The V and J genes are TRBV18 and TRBJ1-3; 12 nucleotides line up with TRBD1. V was clipped by 5 bases and J by 1 base; unmatched bases: 3. The germline V gene has CDR1 KGHSH and CDR2 LQKENI. The CDR3 loop spans 16 amino acids. CDR3 residues: CASSEGQGASGNTIYF. The CDR3 nucleotides read TGTGCCAGCTCAGAGGGACAGGGGGCATCTGGAAACACCATATATTTT. The full variable domain, completed using reference TRBV18 and TRBJ1-3, is NAGVMQNPRHLVRRRGQEARLRCSPMKGHSHVYWYRQLPEEGLKFMVYLQKENIIDESGMPKERFSAEFPKEGPSILRIQQVVRGDSAAYFCASSEGQGASGNTIYFGEGSWLTVV.

The chain combines TRBV14 with TRBJ2-2; D unclear. The ends were cut back, 0 bases at V and 4 bases at J, with 6 bases in the middle. The CDR3 runs to 14 residues. Germline V CDR1 and CDR2: SGHDN, FVKESK. The CDR3 is CASSQDRITGELFF. CDR3 coding DNA: TGTGCCAGCAGCCAAGACAGAATCACCGGGGAGCTGTTTTTT.

This clone was found once. The chain uses TRBV30 and TRBJ1-1, with D hard to call. This CDR3 comprises 10 residues. Germline lookup yields CDR1 GTSNPN and CDR2 SVGIG (reference sequence). Trimming left V 7 bases short and J 7 bases short, with 10 bases between. CDR3 amino acids: CAYTSGEAFF. CDR3 DNA sequence: TGTGCCTACACCTCGGGTGAAGCTTTCTTT.

The chain couples TRBV9 to TRBJ2-2; D not certain. The germline V and J ends were trimmed by 2 bases and 2 bases, with 16 bases remaining between them. Germline CDR1 and CDR2: SGDLS and YYNGEE. CDR3 length equals 17 residues. DNA for the CDR3: TGTGCCAGCAGCGTGGCCTCCTTGCCAGTCAACACCGGGGAGCTGTTTTTT. This sequence encodes CASSVASLPVNTGELFF.

V usage is TRBV7-2 and J usage is TRBJ2-1; no reliable D call. Trimming cost V 0 bases and J 10 bases, with 13 bases left between them. Germline V gene data show CDR1 as SGHTA and CDR2 as FQGNSA. This CDR3 contains 14 residues. For the CDR3, the DNA is TGTGCCAGCAGCTTAGCTTACCAGACAAGGGAGCAGTTCTTC. It encodes CASSLAYQTREQFF.

This chain links TRBV9 with TRBJ1-2, with 8 bases that match TRBD1. The germline V gene encodes CDR1 SGDLS and CDR2 YYNGEE. V gave up 4 bases and J gave up 4 bases; unmatched junction bases: 9. This CDR3 has 15 amino acids. The CDR3 DNA sequence: TGTGCCAGCAGCCCCACGACAGGGGACCTCTATGGCTACACCTTC. As protein: CASSPTTGDLYGYTF. The full variable domain, rest sourced from reference TRBV9 and TRBJ1-2, is DSGVTQTPKHLITATGQRVTLRCSPRSGDLSVYWYQQSLDQGLQFLIQYYNGEERAKGNILERFSAQQFPDLHSELNLSSLELGDSALYFCASSPTTGDLYGYTFGSGTRLTVV.

This chain links TRBV21-1 with TRBJ1-4; TRBD1 is the table's D call and was not checked against the DNA. TRBV21-1 is a documented pseudogene. The CDR3 loop spans 15 amino acids. CDR3 nucleotide sequence: TGTGCCAGCAGCGAGCCGGGCAGGGGTAATGAAAAACTGTTTTTT. It encodes CASSEPGRGNEKLFF.

The J gene is TRBJ1-1, the V gene TRBV7-8; D is unresolved. The CDR3 consists of 16 residues. Germline lookup yields CDR1 SGHVS and CDR2 FQNEAQ. V shed 1 base and J shed 0 bases, with 12 bases lying between them. Here the CDR3 DNA reads TGTGCCAGCAGCTTAGAAGTCGGGTTAGTGAACACTGAAGCTTTCTTT. As protein: CASSLEVGLVNTEAFF.

The chain carries TRBV7-6 and TRBJ2-3; 9 bases match TRBD2. V shed 1 base, J shed 5 bases, and the junction held 4 bases outside the gene matches. This CDR3 contains 15 residues. Germline loops: CDR1 SGHVS, CDR2 FNYEAQ. The CDR3 protein is CASSLGAGGKDTQYF. The CDR3, as DNA: TGTGCCAGCAGCTTAGGGGCGGGGGGGAAAGATACGCAGTATTTT. Complete variable domain (other parts from reference TRBV7-6 and TRBJ2-3): GAGVSQSPRYKVTKRGQDVALRCDPISGHVSLYWYRQALGQGPEFLTYFNYEAQQDKSGLPNDRFSAERPEGSISTLTIQRTEQRDSAMYRCASSLGAGGKDTQYFGPGTRLTVL.

The rearrangement joins TRBV27 to TRBJ1-2; TRBD1 agrees at 10 bases. The germline V gene has CDR1 MNHEY and CDR2 SMNVEV (reference sequence). The CDR3 length is 16 residues. Trimming cost V 3 bases and J 0 bases; bases outside gene matches: 4. The CDR3: CASSFGTGVSNYGYTF. CDR3 bases: TGTGCCAGCAGTTTTGGGACAGGGGTCTCTAACTATGGCTACACCTTC.

The genes are TRBV4-1 and TRBJ2-3, with TRBD2 matching over 10 bases. The junction had 14 bases not matched to a gene; V was cut back by 0 bases and J by 2 bases. In germline, CDR1 is MGHRA, CDR2 YSYEKL. This CDR3 is 20 amino acids long. The CDR3 nucleotides read TGCGCCAGCAGCCAAGATGGTAGCGGGGGGACTCCCACTTACACAGATACGCAGTATTTT. Protein sequence: CASSQDGSGGTPTYTDTQYF.

This clone was recorded only once. This chain links TRBV9 with TRBJ2-7, with 10 bases matching TRBD2. This CDR3 spans 15 amino acids. The V segment lost 4 bases and the J segment 7 bases; nucleotides outside the gene matches: 11. Germline V gene sequence: CDR1 SGDLS, CDR2 YYNGEE. In DNA form, the CDR3 reads TGTGCCAGCAGCACCGCCGGGACTAGCGCCGGAGAGCAGTACTTC. Its protein product is CASSTAGTSAGEQYF. Variable domain in full (rest from reference TRBV9 and TRBJ2-7): DSGVTQTPKHLITATGQRVTLRCSPRSGDLSVYWYQQSLDQGLQFLIQYYNGEERAKGNILERFSAQQFPDLHSELNLSSLELGDSALYFCASSTAGTSAGEQYFGPGTRLTVT.

This clone was recorded only once. V is TRBV18 and J is TRBJ2-7, with D uncertain. Trimming cost V 6 bases and J 0 bases, with 12 bases left between them. The CDR3 contains 14 residues. Germline CDR1 is KGHSH and CDR2 is LQKENI. The CDR3 region has the DNA TGTGCCAGCTCCCCAGGCACGCCCTCCTACGAGCAGTACTTC. Its translation is CASSPGTPSYEQYF.

V usage is TRBV6-4 and J usage is TRBJ1-5; 7 bases are shared with TRBD1. This CDR3 is built from 14 residues. The germline CDR1 and CDR2 sequences are MRHNA and SNTAGT. V dropped 6 bases and J dropped 3; count of bases not matched to a gene: 5. The CDR3 DNA reads TGTGCCAGCAGCGAGACAGGGTTCAATCAGCCCCAGCATTTT. Its translation: CASSETGFNQPQHF.

The chain links TRBV4-1 to TRBJ2-7; 8 positions match TRBD2. Trimming took 4 bases from V and 6 from J; bases not matched to a gene: 11. Germline V gene lookup returns CDR1 MGHRA and CDR2 YSYEKL. The CDR3 contains 15 residues. CDR3 amino acids: CASSRTSSAGVEQYF. The CDR3 DNA sequence: TGCGCCAGCAGCCGAACCTCCTCAGCGGGGGTCGAGCAGTACTTC.

The V gene is TRBV6-1, the J gene TRBJ2-7, with 7 bases that match TRBD1. The CDR3 loop spans 13 amino acids. Losses at the gene ends were 8 bases for V and 3 bases for J; bases not matched to a gene: 7. In germline, CDR1 is MNHNS, CDR2 SASEGT. The CDR3 coding sequence is TGTGCCAGCGCAAGACAGGGAAACTACGAGCAGTACTTC. This encodes CASARQGNYEQYF.

The chain links TRBV19 to TRBJ1-5, with 8 bases aligning to TRBD1. V lost 7 bases to trimming and J lost 2 bases; unmatched junction nucleotides: 4. The CDR3 runs to 14 residues. The germline gives CDR1 LNHDA, CDR2 SQIVND (reference sequence). CDR3 nucleotide sequence: TGTGCCAGTAACACGGGACAGGGCAATCAGCCCCAGCATTTT. Residues: CASNTGQGNQPQHF.

This chain connects TRBV5-1 to TRBJ2-5, with TRBD1 as a possible D gene (7 bases). The J call may be in error: the DNA end matches TRBJ2-7 better. Germline V gene data show CDR1 as SGHRS and CDR2 as YFSETQ. The CDR3 is 15 amino acids. The CDR3 DNA is TGCGCCAGCAGCCGTACAGGGGACTGGAACTACGAGCAGTACTTC. Protein sequence: CASSRTGDWNYEQYF.

This sequence joins TRBV5-1 and TRBJ2-7, with D tentatively TRBD2 (6 bases). Germline CDR1 and CDR2: SGHRS and YFSETQ. The ends were cut back, 1 base at V and 0 bases at J, with 11 bases in the middle. CDR3 length: 15 amino acids. The CDR3 sequence: CASSLSPAGSYEQYF. The DNA of the CDR3 is TGCGCCAGCAGCTTGAGCCCAGCGGGCTCCTACGAGCAGTACTTC.

The V call is TRBV5-4, the J call TRBJ2-1; D ambiguous. Trimming removed 1 base at V and 7 bases at J, with 9 bases between. The CDR3 is 13 amino acids. Germline V lookup: CDR1 SGHNT, CDR2 YYREEE (reference sequence). The CDR3 is CASSLFQANEQFF. CDR3 coding DNA: TGTGCCAGCAGCTTGTTCCAGGCTAATGAGCAGTTCTTC. Together with reference TRBV5-4 and TRBJ2-1, the CDR3 gives the full variable domain: ETGVTQSPTHLIKTRGQQVTLRCSSQSGHNTVSWYQQALGQGPQFIFQYYREEENGRGNFPPRFSGLQFPNYSSELNVNALELDDSALYLCASSLFQANEQFFGPGTRLTVL.

The J gene is TRBJ2-4, the V gene TRBV5-6; D not certain. V was cut by 3 bases and J by 10 bases, with 8 bases left in between. Germline CDR1 is SGHDT and CDR2 is YYEEEE. The CDR3 has 11 residues. The CDR3 nucleotides read TGTGCCAGCAGCTCGTCCACTATTCAGTACTTC. Amino acid sequence: CASSSSTIQYF.

This chain uses TRBV9 with TRBJ2-1, with 9 positions matching TRBD2. Unmatched junction bases numbered 14, after V lost 3 bases and J lost 7 bases. Germline CDR1 reads SGDLS; CDR2 reads YYNGEE. The CDR3 has 17 amino acids. CDR3 residues: CASSAAGSGLAGNEQFF. CDR3 sequence (DNA): TGTGCCAGCAGCGCGGCAGGTTCAGGGCTAGCGGGGAATGAGCAGTTCTTC.

A word on this clone: The junction and the germline gene differ at one end; a read error may be behind it. V usage is TRBV7-7 and J usage is TRBJ2-5; D is unresolved. Germline CDR1 and CDR2: SSHAT and FNYEAQ (reference sequence). This CDR3 is 13 amino acids long. The CDR3 reads CASSLVVQETQYF. The CDR3 DNA is TGTGCTAGCAGCTTGGTAGTCCAAGAGACCCAGTACTTC.

This chain joins TRBV7-9 and TRBJ2-6; TRBD2 might be the D (5 bases). The V and J ends lost 6 bases and 4 bases respectively, with 13 bases between them. The germline CDR1 and CDR2 sequences are SEHNR and FQNEAQ (reference sequence). This CDR3 comprises 15 residues. In nucleotides, the CDR3 is TGTGCCAGCAGTTCGAGCGGTGGCGGGGCCAACGTCCTGACTTTC. It is translated as CASSSSGGGANVLTF.

This clone has a single count. The DNA for the CDR3 is TGTGCCAGCAGTTTAGGGCCCGGTGGGACTTACGAGCAGTACTTC. Translating it yields CASSLGPGGTYEQYF. This rearrangement joins TRBV27 to TRBJ2-7, with a tentative D call TRBD2 (6 bases). The CDR3 runs 15 residues. CDR1 is MNHEY and CDR2 is SMNVEV in the germline V gene (reference sequence). V gave up 2 bases and J gave up 4 bases, with 15 bases separating them.